This record concerns one TCR beta chain sequence. The target of this receptor is not known. Base quality data are lacking; no much larger clone is found one base away. The CDR3 contains 15 residues, cysteine and phenylalanine counted. The kept DNA is CDR3 alone, 45 bases in frame from the first base. V loses 3 bases, J loses 2 bases, and the germline ends lie 12 bases apart. The germline V gene supplies CDR1 KGHDR and CDR2 SFDVKD. This sample is part of a study of blood T cell repertoires in COVID-19 (dated by TCRdb to 2019 to 2021). For the study in its entirety: The collaborator samples originated in the United States, Italy and Spain and spanned the acute and convalescent phases of COVID-19. The material from the prospective study consisted of cDNA or gDNA derived from T cells, B-cell-depleted T cells, or PBMCs. Subjects who had been exposed to COVID-19, were actively infected with it, or had recovered from it provided the deeply sampled blood TCRbeta repertoires that made up the dataset. HLA class I and class II types, where available, came from metadata supplied by the sample provider rather than from assay-based typing. A de-identified subject ID, COVID-19 status, age in years and sex were almost always included in the sample metadata. The repertoires were released in a freely available public database meant as a resource for research on the immune response to SARS-CoV-2. The samples were drawn from two sources: the first 160 participants of the ongoing ImmuneRACE study, and over 950 subjects contributed by 6 global collaborators. Study-wide findings and limitations: The amount of clinical and demographic metadata varied by source and participant and was provided uncurated.

Each collaborating institution followed its own protocols to collect whole blood in K2EDTA tubes. For TCRbeta analysis, collaborators shipped samples as frozen whole blood, isolated PBMCs, or DNA extracted from either of those sample types. TCRbeta CDR3 regions were amplified from genomic DNA by means of the immunoSEQ Assay, a bias-controlled multiplex PCR. The source study handled its data this way. Nucleated cell counts per sample were estimated from amplification of reference gene primers within the assay. To quantify the absolute abundance of each unique TCRbeta CDR3 rearrangement, sequence reads were collapsed and filtered. For each sample, productive Simpson clonality was calculated as the square root of Simpson's diversity index over productive rearrangements. TCRdb provides this immuneACCESS table in a form limited to in-frame rearrangements. Some clones are lacking; in checked studies, under half of them reflect an unresolved V gene, and why the rest are absent is not known. D and trimming come from the DNA, and the V and J calls and clone size come from that table. This sample lists about 100,000 clones; roughly 85% were detected once. 9% to 13% of the sample goes to the ten largest clones.

The chain is assembled from TRBV24-1 and TRBJ1-1, and the D gene may be TRBD1, 6 bases matching. Source material: peripheral blood. This TCR derives from a woman in her 70s with acute or convalescent COVID-19. CDR3 reads: CATSDPQDRNTEAFF. The DNA sequence is given as TGTGCCACCAGTGATCCCCAGGACAGAAACACTGAAGCTTTCTTT.